Listed here is a single T cell receptor (beta chain). Its specificity is unknown. Primers: 60 V beta forward and 13 J beta reverse. Assay: immunoSEQ multiplex PCR; the TCRdb copy retains only in-frame clones and omits some. The sample yields about 67,000 clones, under 90% seen once. All glioblastoma patients lacked an isocitrate dehydrogenase mutation. The CDR3 has 15 amino acids. V was cut by 3 bases and J by 0 bases, with 14 bases left in between. Germline V CDR1 and CDR2: GTSNPN, SVGIG (reference sequence). The sample comes from a study of glioma-infiltrating T cells after dendritic cell vaccination. Findings and limits, study-wide: Only a small number of patients had complete blood and tumor samples.

The sequenced sample was blood, obtained before dendritic cell vaccination. This TCR derives from a human donor with glioblastoma. The chain has TRBV30 and TRBJ1-1, with D uncertain. CDR3 sequence (DNA): TGTGCCTGGAGCGGGCGGGTAGCCATGAACACTGAAGCTTTCTTT. Translating gives CAWSGRVAMNTEAFF. Together with reference TRBV30 and TRBJ1-1, the CDR3 gives the full variable domain: SQTIHQWPATLVQPVGSPLSLECTVEGTSNPNLYWYRQAAGRGLQLLFYSVGIGQISSEVPQNLSASRPQDRQFILSSKKLLLSDSGFYLCAWSGRVAMNTEAFFGQGTRLTVV.